The T cell receptor beta chain described here comes from a study of T-cell reconstitution after alpha-beta-depleted transplantation in children. Unique molecular identifiers were incorporated when the TCRbeta library was constructed. TCRdb reprocessed the PCR reads via MiXCR and lists one record per CDR3 protein. The sample lists roughly 350,000 distinct CDR3 sequences, 10% to 13% occurring once. The CDR3 sequence is 12 residues long. The V gene's germline CDR1 is SGHVS and CDR2 FNYEAQ. V lost 5 bases to trimming and J lost 10 bases; unmatched junction nucleotides: 5. This sequence joins TRBV7-6 and TRBJ2-1; TRBD2 matches 7 bases. The material was PBMCs from the stem cell graft donor, obtained from the stem cell graft. This receptor was taken from a human donor who donated a stem cell graft to a child with acute lymphoblastic leukemia. CDR3 sequence reads: CASSLGGIEQFF. The CDR3 nucleotides read TGTGCCAGCAGCCTGGGGGGGATCGAGCAGTTCTTC.